The T cell receptor (beta chain) under discussion was sequenced for a study of T cells in Graves' hyperthyroidism and ophthalmopathy. The V segment lost 0 bases and the J segment 7 bases; nucleotides outside the gene matches: 10. This CDR3 is built from 16 residues. Germline V gene sequence: CDR1 MNHNS, CDR2 SASEGT. RNA transcripts gave rise to amplified TCR beta CDR3 regions. Using the HTBI primer set, a first-round RT-PCR was run on the TCR CDR3. TCRdb re-called the multiplex PCR reads through MiXCR, storing one row per CDR3 protein. There are fewer than 500,000 distinct CDR3 sequences in the sample; roughly 14% occur only once, and approximately 13% lies in the top ten. PBMCs were obtained from 7.5 to 10 ml fresh peripheral blood.

This receptor was taken from a man between 18 and 29 years old with Graves' ophthalmopathy. The gene calls are TRBV6-1 and TRBJ1-2, with 8 bases that match TRBD1. Sequenced: blood. The CDR3 DNA sequence: TGTGCCAGCAGTGAAGCTCAGACAGGGGATTTCGGTGGCTACACCTTC. Its protein product is CASSEAQTGDFGGYTF.